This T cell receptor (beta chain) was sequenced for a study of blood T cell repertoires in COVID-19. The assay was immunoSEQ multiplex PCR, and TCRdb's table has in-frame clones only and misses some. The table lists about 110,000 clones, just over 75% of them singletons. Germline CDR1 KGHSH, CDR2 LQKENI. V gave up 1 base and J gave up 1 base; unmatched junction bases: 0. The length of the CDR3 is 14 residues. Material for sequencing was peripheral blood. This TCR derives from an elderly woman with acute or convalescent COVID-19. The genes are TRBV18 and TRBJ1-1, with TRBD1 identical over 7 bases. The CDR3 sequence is CASSPQGANTEAFF. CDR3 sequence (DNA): TGTGCCAGCTCACCACAGGGGGCGAACACTGAAGCTTTCTTT.